This section outlines one T cell receptor beta chain sequence together with its context. In its sample, this clone was seen a few times. The target of this receptor is not known. Per-nucleotide qualities are absent, and no much larger clonotype sits a single base away. This record comes from a study of T cells in localized non-small cell lung cancer (dated by TCRdb to about 2020). About the study as a whole: The study analyzed T cell repertoires of over 200 early-stage NSCLC patients, comparing tumors and uninvolved tumor-adjacent lungs. The cohort comprised 200 to 300 treatment-naïve NSCLC patients with resected, localized lung tumors. A mean age of around 66 years was recorded for the NSCLC patients, of whom roughly 130 were male and about 100 were female.

At diagnosis, peripheral blood, uninvolved tumor-adjacent lung and tumor were collected and stored as a combination of fresh-frozen and FFPE material. Beyond this particular receptor, the publication reports: Uninvolved tumor-adjacent lung showed the highest T cell clonality, higher than tumor, which suggests more focused antigenic responses in the adjacent lung. Because of the exploratory design, TCR variables were selected using unadjusted p-values without false-discovery rate correction. Longer overall survival was associated with higher T cell density in blood, whereas shorter survival was associated with higher clonality in adjacent lung. Because multi-region tumor sequencing was not done, intratumor heterogeneity could not be ruled out. A median of roughly 60 of the top 100 tumor clones were detected in paired uninvolved adjacent lung, and 28 of these tumor clones were also found among the top 100 clones of the paired uninvolved adjacent lung.

The immunoSEQ Assay was used to sequence TCR beta CDR3 regions from DNA. Processing in the source paper ran as follows. To compute T cell density, TCR beta template counts were normalized to usable DNA, which was estimated by amplifying housekeeping genes. Richness was estimated using the preseqR package, with extrapolation to 400,000 templates for PBMC samples and to 120,000 templates for tissue samples. Clonality was taken to be one minus Pielou's evenness. Tissue-enriched TCRs were identified by differential abundance testing using productive amino-acid clonotypes, minimum total count 5 and alpha 0.1. The Jaccard Index and the Morisita Overlap Index were used to quantify repertoire overlap between compartments. GLIPH grouped TCR beta CDR3s together with public tetramer-defined viral CDR3s, and a viral motif had to include at least three viral sequences and show V-gene enrichment. Sourced from immuneACCESS, this table was stored by TCRdb with only in-frame sequences that have V and J called. A share of the clones is absent; for the studies checked, an unresolved V gene accounts for under half, and the remainder has no known explanation. The D gene and trimming were derived from the DNA, and the V and J assignments and clone size from that table. For this sample the table gives around 3,400 clones, of which about 30% were detected only once. Clones ranked in the top ten supply around 15% of the sample.

The sequencing here drew on lung tumor tissue, taken before any cancer treatment. The receptor's source is a male donor aged 60 or older with stage I lung adenocarcinoma.

CDR3 reads: CASSYYPGTFTGTEAFF. The DNA sequence is TGTGCCAGTAGTTACTATCCCGGGACATTCACAGGCACTGAAGCTTTCTTT. The chain couples TRBV19 to TRBJ1-1; the D region possibly corresponds to TRBD1 (6 bases align). The V and J ends are trimmed by 5 bases and 4 bases, leaving 23 bases between them. The germline V gene (reference sequence) sets CDR1 to LNHDA and CDR2 to SQIVND. The CDR3 runs 17 residues from the cysteine to the phenylalanine. The DNA shown is the 51-base CDR3, in frame from base 1.